This TCR beta chain appears in the sequencing data of a study of blood T cells in healthy people across ages. CDR1 SGHRS and CDR2 YFSETQ come from the germline V gene. V lost 3 bases to trimming and J lost 5 bases; unmatched junction nucleotides: 18. The CDR3 is 18 amino acids. Per sample, no less than 5.5 micrograms of total RNA were extracted. PCR was performed a second time for roughly 7 to 11 cycles using a sample-barcoded 5' primer and a J-beta primer mix. TCRdb re-called the 5' RACE reads with MiXCR, one entry per CDR3 protein. There are 1.5 million to 2 million distinct CDR3 sequences in the sample; 28% occur only once, and 7% to 9% lies in the top ten.

The origin of this receptor is a woman in her 30s in good health. Specimen: blood. V usage is TRBV5-1 and J usage is TRBJ2-3; 7 nucleotides align to TRBD2. In nucleotides, the CDR3 is TGCGCCAGCAGCTCTGCGGGTGGGCCGGCGGGAGCCCAAGATACGCAGTATTTT. This translates into CASSSAGGPAGAQDTQYF. Full variable domain (missing parts from reference TRBV5-1 and TRBJ2-3): KAGVTQTPRYLIKTRGQQVTLSCSPISGHRSVSWYQQTPGQGLQFLFEYFSETQRNKGNFPGRFSGRQFSNSRSEMNVSTLELGDSALYLCASSSAGGPAGAQDTQYFGPGTRLTVL.